This TCR beta chain was obtained from a study of monozygotic twins with inflammatory bowel disease. This CDR3 has 12 residues. Germline loops: CDR1 ENHRY, CDR2 SYGVKD. Regarding the study as a whole: Patients with IBD had less TCRbeta diversity (inverse Simpson) than their healthy co-twins. The sharing of clonotypes with others was lower in IBD patients than in healthy twins, especially with disease activity.

With the 5' RACE reads reprocessed, TCRdb shows one record per CDR3 protein and no DNA. This table lists 400,000 to 500,000 distinct CDR3 sequences. Points on this clonotype: Its target is not known.

What was sequenced was blood. The receptor comes from a human donor with ulcerative colitis or Crohn's disease, or a healthy co-twin of an affected twin (not recorded which). The genes are TRBV10-3 and TRBJ2-7; the TRBD1 assignment by TCRdb is unverifiable without DNA. CDR3 protein: CATTDRYGEQYF.